This T cell receptor (beta chain) was identified during a study of T cell repertoires in cytomegalovirus infection. Study as a whole: Selected CMV epitopes included recently identified HLA-C-restricted ones as well as well-studied HLA-B-restricted ones. Public TCR beta signature analysis indicated the presence of both CMV infection and matching HLA type. Overall study findings and caveats: Within the response measured ex vivo, HLA-C-restricted CMV-specific TCR beta clonotypes were dominant.

On this clonotype itself: No antigen is known for it.

Each CDR3 protein is one row after TCRdb ran MiXCR on the reads. The sample records some 700,000 distinct CDR3 sequences, roughly 30% being singletons. Per germline, CDR1 DFQATT and CDR2 SNEGSKA (reference sequence). Trimming stripped 1 base from V and 6 bases from J, with 19 bases between. The CDR3 has 16 residues. This sequence joins TRBV20-1 and TRBJ2-1, with TRBD2 as a possible D gene (7 bases). The sample was cultured PBMCs, taken from culture after CMV antigen stimulation. The sequence came from a human donor in good health (CMV status not recorded). Some clones in this sample may be carry-over from other donors' samples. As DNA, the CDR3 is TGCAGTGCTAGAGGTCGGGCCCGCGGGGGCGTCAATGAGCAGTTCTTC. Amino acids: CSARGRARGGVNEQFF.